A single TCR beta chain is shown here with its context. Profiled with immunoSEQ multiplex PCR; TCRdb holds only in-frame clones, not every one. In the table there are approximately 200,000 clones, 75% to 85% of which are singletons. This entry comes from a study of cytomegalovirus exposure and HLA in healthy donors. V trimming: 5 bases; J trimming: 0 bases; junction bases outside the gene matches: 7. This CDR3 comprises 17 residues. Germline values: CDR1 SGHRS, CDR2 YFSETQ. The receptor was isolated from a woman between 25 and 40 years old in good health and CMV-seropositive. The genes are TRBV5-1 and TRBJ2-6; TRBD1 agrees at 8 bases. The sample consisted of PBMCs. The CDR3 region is CASSRQGTYSGANVLTF. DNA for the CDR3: TGCGCCAGCAGTAGACAGGGGACTTACTCTGGGGCCAACGTCCTGACTTTC. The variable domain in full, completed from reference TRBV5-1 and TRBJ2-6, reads KAGVTQTPRYLIKTRGQQVTLSCSPISGHRSVSWYQQTPGQGLQFLFEYFSETQRNKGNFPGRFSGRQFSNSRSEMNVSTLELGDSALYLCASSRQGTYSGANVLTFGAGSRLTVL.